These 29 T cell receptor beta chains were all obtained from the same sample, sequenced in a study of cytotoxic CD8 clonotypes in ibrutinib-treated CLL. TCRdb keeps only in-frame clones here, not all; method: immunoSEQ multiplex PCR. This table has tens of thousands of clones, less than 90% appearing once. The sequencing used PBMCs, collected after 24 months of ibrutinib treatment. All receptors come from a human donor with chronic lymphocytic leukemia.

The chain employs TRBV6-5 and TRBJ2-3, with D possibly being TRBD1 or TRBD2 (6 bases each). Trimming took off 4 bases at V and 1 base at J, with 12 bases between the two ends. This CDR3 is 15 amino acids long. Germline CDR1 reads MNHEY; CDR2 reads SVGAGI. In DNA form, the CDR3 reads TGTGCCAGCAGTTCCTCGGGGGCCGGCACAGATACGCAGTATTTT. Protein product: CASSSSGAGTDTQYF.

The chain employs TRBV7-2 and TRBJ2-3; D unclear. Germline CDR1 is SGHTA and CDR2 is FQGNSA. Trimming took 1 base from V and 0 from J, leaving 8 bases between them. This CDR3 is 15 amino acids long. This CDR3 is CASSLGQASTDTQYF. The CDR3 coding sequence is TGTGCCAGCAGCTTAGGGCAGGCGAGCACAGATACGCAGTATTTT.

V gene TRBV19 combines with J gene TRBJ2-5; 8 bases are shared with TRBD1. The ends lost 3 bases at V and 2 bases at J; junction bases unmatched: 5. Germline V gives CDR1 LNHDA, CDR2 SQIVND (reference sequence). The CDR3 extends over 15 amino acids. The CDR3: CASSIGRGLQETQYF. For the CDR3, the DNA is TGTGCCAGTAGTATTGGCAGGGGGCTGCAAGAGACCCAGTACTTC.

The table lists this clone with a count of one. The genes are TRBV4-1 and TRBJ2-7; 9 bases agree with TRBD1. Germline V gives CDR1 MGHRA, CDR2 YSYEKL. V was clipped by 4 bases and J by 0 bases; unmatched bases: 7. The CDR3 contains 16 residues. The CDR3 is CASSLAGTGTSYEQYF. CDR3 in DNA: TGCGCCAGCAGCCTTGCCGGGACAGGGACCTCCTACGAGCAGTACTTC.

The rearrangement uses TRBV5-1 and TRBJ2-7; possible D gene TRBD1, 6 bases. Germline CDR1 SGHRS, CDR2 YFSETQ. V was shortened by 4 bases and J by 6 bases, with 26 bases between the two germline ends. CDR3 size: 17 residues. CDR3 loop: CASSPLGPGTIWLEQYF. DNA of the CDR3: TGCGCCAGCAGCCCCCTTGGCCCAGGGACAATTTGGCTCGAGCAGTACTTC.

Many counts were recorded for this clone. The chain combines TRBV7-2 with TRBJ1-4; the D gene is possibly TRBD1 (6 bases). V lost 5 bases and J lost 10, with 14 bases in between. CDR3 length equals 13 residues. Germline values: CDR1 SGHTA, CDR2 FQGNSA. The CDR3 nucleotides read TGTGCCAGCAGCCCAGGACAGCAGCGAAAACTGTTTTTT. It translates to CASSPGQQRKLFF.

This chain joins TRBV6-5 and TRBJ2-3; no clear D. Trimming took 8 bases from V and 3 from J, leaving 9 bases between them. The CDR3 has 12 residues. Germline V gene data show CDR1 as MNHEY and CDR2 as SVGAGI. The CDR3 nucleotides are TGTGCCAGCGCGTCTCTTACAGATACGCAGTATTTT. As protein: CASASLTDTQYF.

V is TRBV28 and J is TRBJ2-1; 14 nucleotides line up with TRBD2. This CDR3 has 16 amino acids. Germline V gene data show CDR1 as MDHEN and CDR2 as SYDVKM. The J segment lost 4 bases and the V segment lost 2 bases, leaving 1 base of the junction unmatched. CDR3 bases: TGTGCCAGCAGTTTAGGACTAGCGGGAGGATACAATGAGCAGTTCTTC. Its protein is CASSLGLAGGYNEQFF.

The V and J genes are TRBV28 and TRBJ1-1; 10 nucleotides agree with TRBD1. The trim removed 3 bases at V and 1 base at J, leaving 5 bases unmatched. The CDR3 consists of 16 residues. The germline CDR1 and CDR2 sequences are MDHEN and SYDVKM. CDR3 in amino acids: CASSFDRGRGNTEAFF. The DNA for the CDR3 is TGTGCCAGCAGTTTTGACAGGGGGCGAGGGAACACTGAAGCTTTCTTT.

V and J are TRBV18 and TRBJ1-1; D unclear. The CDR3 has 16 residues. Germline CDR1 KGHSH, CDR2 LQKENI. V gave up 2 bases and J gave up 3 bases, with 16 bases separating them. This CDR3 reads CASSPLGKPSDTEAFF. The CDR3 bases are TGTGCCAGCTCACCATTGGGGAAACCCTCGGACACTGAAGCTTTCTTT.

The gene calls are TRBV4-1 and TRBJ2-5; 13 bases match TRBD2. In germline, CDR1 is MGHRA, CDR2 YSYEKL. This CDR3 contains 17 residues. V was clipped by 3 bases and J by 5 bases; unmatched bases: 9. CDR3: CASSHSGLAGVEETQYF. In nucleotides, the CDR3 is TGCGCCAGCAGCCATTCTGGACTAGCGGGAGTGGAGGAGACCCAGTACTTC.

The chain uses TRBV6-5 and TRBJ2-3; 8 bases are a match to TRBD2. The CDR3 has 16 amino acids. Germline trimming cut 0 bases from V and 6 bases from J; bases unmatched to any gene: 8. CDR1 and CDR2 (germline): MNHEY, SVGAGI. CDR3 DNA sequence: TGTGCCAGCAGTTACTCAGCCGGGAGGGCAGCGGATACGCAGTATTTT. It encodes CASSYSAGRAADTQYF.

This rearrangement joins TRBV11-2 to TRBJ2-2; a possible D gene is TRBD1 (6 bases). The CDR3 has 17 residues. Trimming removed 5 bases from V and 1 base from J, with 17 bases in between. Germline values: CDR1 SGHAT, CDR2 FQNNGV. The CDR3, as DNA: TGTGCCAGCAGCCGCGTTGGCAGGGGAGTGAACACCGGGGAGCTGTTTTTT. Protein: CASSRVGRGVNTGELFF.

DNA for the CDR3: TGTGCCAGCAGCAAAGCGGGGAGGACAGAATCCTATGGCTACACCTTC. It codes for CASSKAGRTESYGYTF. The chain couples TRBV21-1 to TRBJ1-2. TRBV21-1 is a recognized pseudogene. The length of the CDR3 is 16 residues.

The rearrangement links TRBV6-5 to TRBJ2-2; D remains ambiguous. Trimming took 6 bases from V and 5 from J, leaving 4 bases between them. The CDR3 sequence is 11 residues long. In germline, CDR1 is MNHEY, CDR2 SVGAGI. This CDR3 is CASRATGELFF. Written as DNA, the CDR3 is TGTGCCAGCAGGGCGACCGGGGAGCTGTTTTTT.

The CDR3 nucleotides read TGTGCCAGCAATGCGGACGGGAGAGTGACCTACGAGCAGTACTTC. It specifies CASNADGRVTYEQYF. This chain connects TRBV6-1 to TRBJ2-7; TRBD2 is a possible D gene (6 bases). The germline CDR1 and CDR2 sequences are MNHNS and SASEGT. V gave up 7 bases and J gave up 2 bases, with 18 bases separating them. The CDR3 consists of 15 residues.

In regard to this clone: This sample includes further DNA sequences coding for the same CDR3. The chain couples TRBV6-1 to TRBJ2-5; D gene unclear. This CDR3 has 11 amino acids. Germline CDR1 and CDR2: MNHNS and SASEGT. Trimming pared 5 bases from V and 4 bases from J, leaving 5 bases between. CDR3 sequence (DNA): TGTGCCAGCAGTTACGGAGAGACCCAGTACTTC. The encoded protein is CASSYGETQYF.

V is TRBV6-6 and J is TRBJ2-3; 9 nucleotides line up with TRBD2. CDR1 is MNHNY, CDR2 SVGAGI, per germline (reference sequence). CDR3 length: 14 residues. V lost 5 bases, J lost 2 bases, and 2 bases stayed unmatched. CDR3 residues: CASSIAGDTDTQYF. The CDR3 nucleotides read TGTGCCAGCAGTATAGCGGGAGACACAGATACGCAGTATTTT.

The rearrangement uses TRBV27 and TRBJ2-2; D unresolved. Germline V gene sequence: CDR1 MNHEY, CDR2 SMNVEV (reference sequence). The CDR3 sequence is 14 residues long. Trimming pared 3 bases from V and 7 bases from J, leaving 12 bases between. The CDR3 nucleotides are TGTGCCAGCAGTTTGCCCTTTGGAAACGGGGAGCTGTTTTTT. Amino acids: CASSLPFGNGELFF.

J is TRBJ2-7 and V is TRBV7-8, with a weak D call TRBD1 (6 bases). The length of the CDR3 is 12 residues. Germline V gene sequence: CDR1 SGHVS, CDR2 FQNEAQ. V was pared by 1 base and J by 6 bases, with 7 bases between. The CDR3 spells CASSLEGVEQYF. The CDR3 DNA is TGTGCCAGCAGCTTAGAGGGGGTCGAGCAGTACTTC. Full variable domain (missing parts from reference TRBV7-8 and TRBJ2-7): GAGVSQSPRYKVAKRGQDVALRCDPISGHVSLFWYQQALGQGPEFLTYFQNEAQLDKSGLPSDRFFAERPEGSVSTLKIQRTQQEDSAVYLCASSLEGVEQYFGPGTRLTVT.

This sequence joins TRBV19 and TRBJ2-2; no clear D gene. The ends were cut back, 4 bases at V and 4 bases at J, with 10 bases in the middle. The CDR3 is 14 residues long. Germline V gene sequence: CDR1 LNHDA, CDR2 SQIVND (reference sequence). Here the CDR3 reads CASSTQISTGELFF. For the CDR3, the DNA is TGTGCCAGTAGTACTCAGATATCCACCGGGGAGCTGTTTTTT.

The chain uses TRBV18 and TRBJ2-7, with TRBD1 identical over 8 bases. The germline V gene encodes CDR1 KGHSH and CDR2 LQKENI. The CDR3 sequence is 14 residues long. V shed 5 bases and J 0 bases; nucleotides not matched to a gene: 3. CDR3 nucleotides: TGTGCCAGCTCAGGACAGGGAAACTCCTACGAGCAGTACTTC. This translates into CASSGQGNSYEQYF.

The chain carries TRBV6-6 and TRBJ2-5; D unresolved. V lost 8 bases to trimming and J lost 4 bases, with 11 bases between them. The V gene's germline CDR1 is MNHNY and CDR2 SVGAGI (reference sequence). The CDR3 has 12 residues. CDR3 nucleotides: TGTGCCAGCCGGGCCGCCGGAGAGACCCAGTACTTC. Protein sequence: CASRAAGETQYF.

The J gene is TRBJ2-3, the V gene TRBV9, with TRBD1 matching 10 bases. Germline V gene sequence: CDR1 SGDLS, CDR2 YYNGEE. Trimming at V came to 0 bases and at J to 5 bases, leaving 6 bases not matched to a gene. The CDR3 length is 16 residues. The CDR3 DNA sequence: TGTGCCAGCAGCGTAGCACCGGGACAGGGGAGAGATACGCAGTATTTT. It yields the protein CASSVAPGQGRDTQYF.

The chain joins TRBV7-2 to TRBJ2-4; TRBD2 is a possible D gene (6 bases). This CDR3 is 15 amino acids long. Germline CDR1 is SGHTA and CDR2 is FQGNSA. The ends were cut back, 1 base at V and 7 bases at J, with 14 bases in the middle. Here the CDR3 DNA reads TGTGCCAGCAGCTTAGGGGGGAAGGGAGGTAACATTCAGTACTTC. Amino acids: CASSLGGKGGNIQYF.

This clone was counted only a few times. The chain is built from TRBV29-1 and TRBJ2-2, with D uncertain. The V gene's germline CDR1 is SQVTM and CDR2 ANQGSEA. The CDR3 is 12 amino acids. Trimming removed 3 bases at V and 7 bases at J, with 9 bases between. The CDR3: CSVESMIGELFF. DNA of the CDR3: TGCAGCGTTGAGAGTATGATCGGGGAGCTGTTTTTT.

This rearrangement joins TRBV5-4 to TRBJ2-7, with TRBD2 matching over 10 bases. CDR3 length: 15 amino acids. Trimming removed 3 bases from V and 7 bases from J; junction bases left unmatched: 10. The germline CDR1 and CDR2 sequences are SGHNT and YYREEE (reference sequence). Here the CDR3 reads CASSWTGAGGGEQYF. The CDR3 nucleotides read TGTGCCAGCAGCTGGACAGGAGCGGGAGGGGGGGAGCAGTACTTC.

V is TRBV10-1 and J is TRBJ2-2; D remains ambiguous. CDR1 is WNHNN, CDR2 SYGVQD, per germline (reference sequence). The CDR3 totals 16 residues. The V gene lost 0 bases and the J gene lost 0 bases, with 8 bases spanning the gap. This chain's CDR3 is CASSESFTANTGELFF. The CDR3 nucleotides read TGCGCCAGCAGTGAGTCGTTCACCGCGAACACCGGGGAGCTGTTTTTT.

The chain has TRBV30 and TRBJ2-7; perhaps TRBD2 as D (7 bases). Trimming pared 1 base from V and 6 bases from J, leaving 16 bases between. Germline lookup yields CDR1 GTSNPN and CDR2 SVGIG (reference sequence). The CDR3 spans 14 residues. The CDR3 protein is CAWSEGGEGSEQYF. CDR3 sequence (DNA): TGTGCCTGGAGTGAAGGGGGGGAAGGGTCCGAGCAGTACTTC.